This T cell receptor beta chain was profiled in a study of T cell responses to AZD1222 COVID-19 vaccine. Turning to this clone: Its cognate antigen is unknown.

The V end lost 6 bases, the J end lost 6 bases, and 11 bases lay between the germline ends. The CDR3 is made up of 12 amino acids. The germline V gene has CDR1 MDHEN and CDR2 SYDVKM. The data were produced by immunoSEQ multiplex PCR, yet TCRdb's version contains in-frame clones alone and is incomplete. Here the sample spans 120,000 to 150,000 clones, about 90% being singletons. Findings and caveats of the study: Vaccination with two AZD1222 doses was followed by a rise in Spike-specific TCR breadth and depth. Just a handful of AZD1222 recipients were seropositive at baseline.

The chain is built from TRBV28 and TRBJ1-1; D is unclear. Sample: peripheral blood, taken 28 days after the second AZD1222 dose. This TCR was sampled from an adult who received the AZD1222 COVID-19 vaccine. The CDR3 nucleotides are TGTGCCAGCAGCCCTACCTACGCTGAAGCTTTCTTT. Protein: CASSPTYAEAFF.